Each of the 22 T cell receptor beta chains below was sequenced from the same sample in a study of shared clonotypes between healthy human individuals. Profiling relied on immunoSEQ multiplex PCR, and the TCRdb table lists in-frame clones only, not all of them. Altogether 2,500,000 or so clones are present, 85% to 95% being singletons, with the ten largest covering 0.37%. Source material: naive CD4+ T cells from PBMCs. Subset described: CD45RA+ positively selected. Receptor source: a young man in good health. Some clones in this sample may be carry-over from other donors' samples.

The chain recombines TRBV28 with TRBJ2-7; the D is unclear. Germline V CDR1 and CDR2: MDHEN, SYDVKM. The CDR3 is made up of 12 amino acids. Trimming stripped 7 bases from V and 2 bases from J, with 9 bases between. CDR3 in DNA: TGTGCCAGCAACTTTGGACCCTACGAGCAGTACTTC. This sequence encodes CASNFGPYEQYF.

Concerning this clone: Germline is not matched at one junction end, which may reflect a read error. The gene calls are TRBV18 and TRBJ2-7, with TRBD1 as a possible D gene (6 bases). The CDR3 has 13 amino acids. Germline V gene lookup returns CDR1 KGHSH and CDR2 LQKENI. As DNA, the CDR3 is TGTGCCAGCTCATCACCGGGACATGGGGAGCAGTACTTC. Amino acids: CASSSPGHGEQYF.

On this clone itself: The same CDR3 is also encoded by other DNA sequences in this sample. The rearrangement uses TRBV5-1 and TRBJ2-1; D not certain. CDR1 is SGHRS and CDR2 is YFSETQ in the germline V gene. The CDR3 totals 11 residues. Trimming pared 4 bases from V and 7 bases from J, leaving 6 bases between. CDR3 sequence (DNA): TGCGCCAGCAGCCTTTCAAATGAGCAGTTCTTC. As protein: CASSLSNEQFF. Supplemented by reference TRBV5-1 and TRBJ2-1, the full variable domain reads KAGVTQTPRYLIKTRGQQVTLSCSPISGHRSVSWYQQTPGQGLQFLFEYFSETQRNKGNFPGRFSGRQFSNSRSEMNVSTLELGDSALYLCASSLSNEQFFGPGTRLTVL.

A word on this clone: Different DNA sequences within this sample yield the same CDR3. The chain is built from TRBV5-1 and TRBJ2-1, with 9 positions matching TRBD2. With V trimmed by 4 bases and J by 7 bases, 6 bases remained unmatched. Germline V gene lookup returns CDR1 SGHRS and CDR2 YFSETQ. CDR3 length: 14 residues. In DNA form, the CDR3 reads TGCGCCAGCAGCACGGGACTAGCTGGGAATGAGCAGTTCTTC. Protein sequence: CASSTGLAGNEQFF.

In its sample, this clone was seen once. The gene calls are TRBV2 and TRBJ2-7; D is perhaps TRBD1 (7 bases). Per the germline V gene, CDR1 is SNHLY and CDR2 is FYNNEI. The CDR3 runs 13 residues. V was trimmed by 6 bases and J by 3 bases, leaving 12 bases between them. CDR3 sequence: CASRGGQIYEQYF. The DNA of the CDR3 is TGTGCCAGCAGGGGGGGACAGATCTACGAGCAGTACTTC.

CDR3 coding DNA: TGTGCCAGCAGCAACCTGCGAGGGATGGGAGCCGAGACCCAGTACTTC. Its protein is CASSNLRGMGAETQYF. The genes are TRBV9 and TRBJ2-5; weak D call: TRBD2 (5 bases). CDR1 is SGDLS and CDR2 is YYNGEE in the germline V gene. V was clipped by 4 bases and J by 5 bases, with 21 bases between them. This CDR3 contains 16 residues.

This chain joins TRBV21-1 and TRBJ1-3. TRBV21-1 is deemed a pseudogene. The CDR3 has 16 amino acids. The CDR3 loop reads CASNNWSGSSGNTIYF. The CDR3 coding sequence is TGTGCCAGCAACAACTGGTCGGGGTCCTCTGGAAACACCATATATTTT.

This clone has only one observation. The DNA for the CDR3 is TGTGCCATCAGTGATAGCGGGGCTTACAATGAGCAGTTCTTC. This encodes CAISDSGAYNEQFF. The rearrangement uses TRBV10-3 and TRBJ2-1, with 8 bases lining up with TRBD2. There are 14 residues in the CDR3. The trim removed 3 bases at V and 4 bases at J, leaving 2 bases unmatched. Germline CDR1 reads ENHRY; CDR2 reads SYGVKD.

The CDR3 DNA reads as TGTGCCAGCAGCTGGCCTTCCGGGGAGCTGTTTTTT. This translates into CASSWPSGELFF. The chain carries TRBV7-9 and TRBJ2-2, with no clear D. Trimming removed 4 bases at V and 6 bases at J, with 6 bases between. In germline, CDR1 is SEHNR, CDR2 FQNEAQ (reference sequence). The CDR3 runs 12 residues.

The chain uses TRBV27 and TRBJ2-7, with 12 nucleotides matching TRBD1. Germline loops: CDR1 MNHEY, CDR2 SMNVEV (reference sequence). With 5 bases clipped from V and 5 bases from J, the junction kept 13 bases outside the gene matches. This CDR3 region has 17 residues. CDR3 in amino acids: CASSPPGQGARDHEQYF. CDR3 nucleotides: TGTGCCAGCAGTCCCCCGGGACAGGGGGCGCGGGACCACGAGCAGTACTTC.

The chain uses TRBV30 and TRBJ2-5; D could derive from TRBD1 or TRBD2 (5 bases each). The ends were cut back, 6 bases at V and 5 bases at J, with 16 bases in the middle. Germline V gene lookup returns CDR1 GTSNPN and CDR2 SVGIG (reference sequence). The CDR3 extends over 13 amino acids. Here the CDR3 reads CACPLRGGETQYF. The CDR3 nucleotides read TGTGCCTGCCCTCTCCGGGGCGGGGAGACCCAGTACTTC.

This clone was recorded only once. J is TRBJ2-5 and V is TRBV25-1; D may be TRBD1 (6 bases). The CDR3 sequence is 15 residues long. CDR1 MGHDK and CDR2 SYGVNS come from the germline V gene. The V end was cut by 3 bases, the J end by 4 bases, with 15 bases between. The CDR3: CASSDPGEGGETQYF. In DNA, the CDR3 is TGTGCCAGCAGTGATCCAGGGGAAGGAGGAGAGACCCAGTACTTC.

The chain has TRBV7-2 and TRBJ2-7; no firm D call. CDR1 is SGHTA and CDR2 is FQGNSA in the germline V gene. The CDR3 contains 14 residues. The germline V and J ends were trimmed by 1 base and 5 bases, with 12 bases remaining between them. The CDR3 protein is CASSLGPDLNEQYF. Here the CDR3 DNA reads TGTGCCAGCAGCTTAGGACCCGATCTGAACGAGCAGTACTTC.

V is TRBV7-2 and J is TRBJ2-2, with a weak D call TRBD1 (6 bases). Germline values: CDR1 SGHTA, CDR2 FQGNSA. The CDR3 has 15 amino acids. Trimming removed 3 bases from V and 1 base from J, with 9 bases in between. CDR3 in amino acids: CASSFGRGNTGELFF. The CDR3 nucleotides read TGTGCCAGCAGCTTTGGCAGGGGGAACACCGGGGAGCTGTTTTTT.

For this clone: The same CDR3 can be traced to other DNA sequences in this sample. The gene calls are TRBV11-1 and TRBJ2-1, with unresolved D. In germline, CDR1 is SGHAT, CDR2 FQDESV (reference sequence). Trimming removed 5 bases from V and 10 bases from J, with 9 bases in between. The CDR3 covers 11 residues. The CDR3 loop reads CASSSRREQFF. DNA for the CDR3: TGTGCCAGCAGCAGTAGACGGGAGCAGTTCTTC.

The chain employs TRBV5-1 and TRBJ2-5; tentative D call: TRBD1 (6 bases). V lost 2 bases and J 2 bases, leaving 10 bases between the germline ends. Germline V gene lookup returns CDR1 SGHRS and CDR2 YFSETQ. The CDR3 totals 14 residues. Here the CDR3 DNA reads TGCGCCAGCAGCTTTTCGACAGGACAAGAGACCCAGTACTTC. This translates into CASSFSTGQETQYF.

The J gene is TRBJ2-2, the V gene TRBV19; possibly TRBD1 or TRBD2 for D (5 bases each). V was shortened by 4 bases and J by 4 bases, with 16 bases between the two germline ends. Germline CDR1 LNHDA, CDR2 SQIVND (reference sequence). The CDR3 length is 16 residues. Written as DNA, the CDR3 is TGTGCCAGTAGTAACCGGGACGGTCGGGGCACCGGGGAGCTGTTTTTT. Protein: CASSNRDGRGTGELFF.

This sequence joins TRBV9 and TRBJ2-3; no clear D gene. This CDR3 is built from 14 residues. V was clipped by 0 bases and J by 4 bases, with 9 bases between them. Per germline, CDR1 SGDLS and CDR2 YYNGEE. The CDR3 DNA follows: TGTGCCAGCAGCGTAGATGGTCTGGCAGATACGCAGTATTTT. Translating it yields CASSVDGLADTQYF.

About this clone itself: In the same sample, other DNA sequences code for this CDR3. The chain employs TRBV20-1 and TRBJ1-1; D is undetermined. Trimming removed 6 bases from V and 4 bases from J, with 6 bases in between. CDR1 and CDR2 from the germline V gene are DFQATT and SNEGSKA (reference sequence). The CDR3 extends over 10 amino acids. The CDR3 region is CSASVTEAFF. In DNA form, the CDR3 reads TGCAGTGCCTCGGTCACTGAAGCTTTCTTT.

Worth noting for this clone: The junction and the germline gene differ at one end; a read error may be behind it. The CDR3 nucleotides read TGTGCCAGCAGTAGCGGACTAGCGGTCCGATGGTGGTTC. Its protein is CASSSGLAVRWWF. The rearrangement uses TRBV28 and TRBJ2-7, with TRBD2 matching 10 bases. The germline CDR1 and CDR2 sequences are MDHEN and SYDVKM. The CDR3 covers 13 residues.

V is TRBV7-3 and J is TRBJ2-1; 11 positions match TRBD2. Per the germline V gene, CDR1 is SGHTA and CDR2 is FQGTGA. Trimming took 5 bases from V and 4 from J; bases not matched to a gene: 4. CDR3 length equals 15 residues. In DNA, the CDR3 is TGTGCCAGCAGCGGCGGGACTAGCGGATACAATGAGCAGTTCTTC. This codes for CASSGGTSGYNEQFF.

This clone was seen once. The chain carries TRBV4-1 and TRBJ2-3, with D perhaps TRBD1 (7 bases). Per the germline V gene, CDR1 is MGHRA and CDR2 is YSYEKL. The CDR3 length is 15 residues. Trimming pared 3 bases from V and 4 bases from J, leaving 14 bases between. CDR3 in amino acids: CASSHSRGDADTQYF. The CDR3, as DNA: TGCGCCAGCAGCCACTCCAGGGGGGATGCAGATACGCAGTATTTT.